This T cell receptor (beta chain) was recorded in a study of blood T cells in healthy people across ages. A J-beta primer mix and a sample-barcoded 5' primer were used in a second PCR of about 7 to 12 cycles. From the 5' RACE reads, TCRdb called clonotypes with MiXCR, one entry per CDR3 protein. This table has approximately 1.5 million distinct CDR3 sequences, almost 35% appearing once. For this clonotype: What it binds is not known.

Study-level findings and limits: A strong correlation was found between TCR beta diversity and the percentage of naive T cells.

The receptor's source is a woman in her 30s in good health. Sequenced: blood.

Here the CDR3 DNA reads TGTGCCAGCAGCCCAACAATAGGCGCGAACACTGAAGCTTTCTTT. Its translation: CASSPTIGANTEAFF. The genes are TRBV7-3 and TRBJ1-1; no clear D. The V gene's germline CDR1 is SGHTA and CDR2 FQGTGA. The CDR3 totals 15 residues. V lost 5 bases, J lost 1 base, and 14 bases lay in between.